One and the same sample provided the 6 T cell receptor beta chains below, sequenced in a study of shared clonotypes between healthy human individuals (dated by TCRdb to the early 2020s). To prepare the library, the immunoSEQ multiplex PCR assay was applied. Entries here come from immuneACCESS through TCRdb and include only in-frame sequences with V and J called. Some clones fail to appear in such tables; in the studies checked, an unresolved V gene covers under half of the shortfall, and the cause of the remainder is unknown. Recorded for this sample are roughly 2.4 million clones; around 95% of them occurred a single time. Of the sample, 0.13% falls within the top ten clones. The material sequenced was naive CD4+ T cells sorted from blood. This specimen's cell subset or site label, interpreted: CD45RA+ positively selected. The receptor set was obtained from a man aged 18-30 years in good health.

The chain joins TRBV11-2 to TRBJ1-2, with D tentatively TRBD1 (5 bases). The CDR3 consists of 13 residues. The V end lost 2 bases, the J end lost 7 bases, and 11 bases lay between the germline ends. Germline V gene sequence: CDR1 SGHAT, CDR2 FQNNGV. The CDR3 reads CASSLTTQGGYTF. CDR3 DNA: TGTGCCAGCAGCTTAACTACCCAGGGTGGCTACACCTTC.

The chain uses TRBV6-7 and TRBJ1-3; 8 bases align to TRBD1. TRBV6-7 counts as an open reading frame of uncertain function. The V gene end was trimmed by 4 bases and the J gene end by 4 bases; junction bases not matched to a gene: 3. The CDR3 spans 14 residues. The CDR3, as DNA: TGTGCCAGCAGTTCGACAGGGGTCGGAAACACCATATATTTT. It is translated as CASSSTGVGNTIYF.

This clone came up once. V is TRBV7-8 and J is TRBJ2-5; D is possibly TRBD2 (5 bases). In germline, CDR1 is SGHVS, CDR2 FQNEAQ. V was cut by 5 bases and J by 2 bases, with 24 bases left in between. The CDR3 totals 18 residues. For the CDR3, the DNA is TGTGCCAGCAGCCCACGCCCCTATGGGGTGGGGAGTCAAGAGACCCAGTACTTC. Its translation is CASSPRPYGVGSQETQYF.

This chain uses TRBV5-6 with TRBJ2-5; 13 bases are a match to TRBD2. V dropped 4 bases and J dropped 4; count of bases not matched to a gene: 4. CDR1 and CDR2 from the germline V gene are SGHDT and YYEEEE. There are 15 residues in the CDR3. CDR3: CASSPGLAGSETQYF. For the CDR3, the DNA is TGTGCCAGCAGCCCGGGACTAGCGGGGTCAGAGACCCAGTACTTC. The whole variable domain, remainder taken from reference TRBV5-6 and TRBJ2-5, is DAGVTQSPTHLIKTRGQQVTLRCSPKSGHDTVSWYQQALGQGPQFIFQYYEEEERQRGNFPDRFSGHQFPNYSSELNVNALLLGDSALYLCASSPGLAGSETQYFGPGTRLLVL.

The genes are TRBV6-6 and TRBJ2-7; TRBD1 matches at 7 bases. The germline CDR1 and CDR2 sequences are MNHNY and SVGAGI (reference sequence). CDR3 length equals 15 residues. Trimming cost V 1 base and J 3 bases; bases outside gene matches: 6. The CDR3 DNA is TGTGCCAGCAGTTACTGGGGACAGCAAGACTACGAGCAGTACTTC. This encodes CASSYWGQQDYEQYF.

The rearrangement joins TRBV6-6 to TRBJ1-3, with D tentatively TRBD1 (6 bases). The CDR3 is 15 amino acids. V dropped 5 bases and J dropped 0 bases, with 11 bases sitting between them. The germline CDR1 and CDR2 sequences are MNHNY and SVGAGI (reference sequence). CDR3 protein: CASSVGQISGNTIYF. CDR3 in DNA: TGTGCCAGCAGTGTCGGACAGATCTCTGGAAACACCATATATTTT.